This T cell receptor (beta chain) appears in the sequencing data of a study of T-cell reconstitution after alpha-beta-depleted transplantation in children. This clonotype showed up just a few times. Its antigen is unidentified. With 4 bases removed from V and 8 bases from J, the gap between germline ends came to 9 bases. This CDR3 is built from 12 residues. Germline-derived CDR1 and CDR2 are SGHAT and FQNNGV. Overall study results and limits: The study reportedly traced alpha-beta T cells about two months after transplant to several hundred expanded graft clones. It was newly produced T cells that mostly accounted for T-cell counts and diversity one year after transplant. Surviving recipient T cells and thymic progenitors produced the high day-60 TCRbeta diversity seen in some patients.

Preparation of the TCRbeta library was carried out with unique molecular identifiers. In TCRdb, the PCR reads were re-called with MiXCR into one record per CDR3 protein. The repertoire holds about 290,000 distinct CDR3 sequences, with about 7.3% as singletons. The sample consisted of peripheral blood, taken 360 days after TCRalphabeta/CD19-depleted stem cell transplant. The V and J genes are TRBV11-2 and TRBJ2-1, with D unclear. The receptor was derived from a female patient aged 2-15 years who had a stem cell transplant for Fanconi anemia, so the T cells may come from the graft donor. The CDR3: CASSSRSDEQFF. The CDR3 region has the DNA TGTGCCAGCAGCTCTAGATCGGATGAGCAGTTCTTC.